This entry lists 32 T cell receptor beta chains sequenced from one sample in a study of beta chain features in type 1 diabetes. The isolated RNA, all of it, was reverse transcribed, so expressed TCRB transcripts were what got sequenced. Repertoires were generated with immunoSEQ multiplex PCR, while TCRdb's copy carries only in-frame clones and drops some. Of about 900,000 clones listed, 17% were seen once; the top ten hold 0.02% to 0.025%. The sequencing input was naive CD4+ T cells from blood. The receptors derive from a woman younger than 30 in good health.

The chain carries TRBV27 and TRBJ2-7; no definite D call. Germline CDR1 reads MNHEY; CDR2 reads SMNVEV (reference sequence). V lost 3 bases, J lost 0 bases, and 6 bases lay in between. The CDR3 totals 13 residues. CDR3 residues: CASSFGPSYEQYF. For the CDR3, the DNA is TGTGCCAGCAGTTTTGGCCCCTCCTACGAGCAGTACTTC.

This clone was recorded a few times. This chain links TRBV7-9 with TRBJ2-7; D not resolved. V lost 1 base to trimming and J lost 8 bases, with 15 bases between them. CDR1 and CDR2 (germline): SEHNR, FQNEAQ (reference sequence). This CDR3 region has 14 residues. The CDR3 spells CASSLVGPDPQQYF. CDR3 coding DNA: TGTGCCAGCAGCTTAGTTGGACCAGACCCTCAGCAGTACTTC.

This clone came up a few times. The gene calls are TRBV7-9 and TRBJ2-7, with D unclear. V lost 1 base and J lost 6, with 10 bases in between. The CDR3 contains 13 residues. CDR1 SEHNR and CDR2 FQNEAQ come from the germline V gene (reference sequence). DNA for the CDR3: TGTGCCAGCAGCTTAGTATTGGTTCTCGAGCAGTACTTC. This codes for CASSLVLVLEQYF.

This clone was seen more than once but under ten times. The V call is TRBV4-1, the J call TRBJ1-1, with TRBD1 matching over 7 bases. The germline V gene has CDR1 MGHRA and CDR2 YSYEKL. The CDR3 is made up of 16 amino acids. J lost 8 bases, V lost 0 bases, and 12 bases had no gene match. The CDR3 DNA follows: TGCGCCAGCAGCCAAGATGGGGGACAGTATCATCCCGAAGCTTTCTTT. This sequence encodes CASSQDGGQYHPEAFF.

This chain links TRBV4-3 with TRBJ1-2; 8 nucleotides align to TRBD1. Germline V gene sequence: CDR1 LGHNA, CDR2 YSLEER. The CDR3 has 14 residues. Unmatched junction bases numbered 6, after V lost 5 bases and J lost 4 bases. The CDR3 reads CASSKGQGLYGYTF. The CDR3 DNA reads TGCGCCAGCAGCAAAGGACAGGGCCTCTATGGCTACACCTTC.

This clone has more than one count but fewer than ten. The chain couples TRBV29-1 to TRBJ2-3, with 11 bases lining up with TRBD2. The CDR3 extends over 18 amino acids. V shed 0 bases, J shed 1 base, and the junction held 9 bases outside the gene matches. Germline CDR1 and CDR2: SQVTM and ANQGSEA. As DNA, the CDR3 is TGCAGCGTTGAAGAGAGGTTAGCGGGAGGGCTCGGCACAGATACGCAGTATTTT. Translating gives CSVEERLAGGLGTDTQYF.

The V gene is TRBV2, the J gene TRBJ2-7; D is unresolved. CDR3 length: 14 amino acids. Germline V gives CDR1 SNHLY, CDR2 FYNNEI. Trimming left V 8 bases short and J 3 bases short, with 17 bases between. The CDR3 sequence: CASGAGRNVYEQYF. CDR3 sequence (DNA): TGTGCCAGCGGCGCAGGTAGGAATGTCTACGAGCAGTACTTC.

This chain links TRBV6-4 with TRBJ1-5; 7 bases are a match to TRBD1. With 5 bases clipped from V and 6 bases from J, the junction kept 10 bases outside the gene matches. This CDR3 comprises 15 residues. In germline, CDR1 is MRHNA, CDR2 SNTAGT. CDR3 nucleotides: TGTGCCAGCAGTTTTACGCAGGGGGTTAGTCAGCCCCAGCATTTT. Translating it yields CASSFTQGVSQPQHF.

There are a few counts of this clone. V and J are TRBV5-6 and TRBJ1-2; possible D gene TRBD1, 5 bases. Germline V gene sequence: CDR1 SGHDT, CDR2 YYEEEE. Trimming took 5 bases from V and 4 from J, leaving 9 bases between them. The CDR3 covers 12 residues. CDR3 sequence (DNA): TGTGCCAGCAGGGGACCATCCTATGGCTACACCTTC. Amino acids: CASRGPSYGYTF. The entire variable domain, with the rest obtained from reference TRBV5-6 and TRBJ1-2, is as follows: DAGVTQSPTHLIKTRGQQVTLRCSPKSGHDTVSWYQQALGQGPQFIFQYYEEEERQRGNFPDRFSGHQFPNYSSELNVNALLLGDSALYLCASRGPSYGYTFGSGTRLTVV.

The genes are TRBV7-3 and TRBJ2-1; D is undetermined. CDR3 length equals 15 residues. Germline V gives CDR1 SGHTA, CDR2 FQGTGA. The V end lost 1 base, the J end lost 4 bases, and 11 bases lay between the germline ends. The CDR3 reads CASSLKRSSYNEQFF. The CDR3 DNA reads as TGTGCCAGCAGCTTAAAGAGGAGCTCATACAATGAGCAGTTCTTC.

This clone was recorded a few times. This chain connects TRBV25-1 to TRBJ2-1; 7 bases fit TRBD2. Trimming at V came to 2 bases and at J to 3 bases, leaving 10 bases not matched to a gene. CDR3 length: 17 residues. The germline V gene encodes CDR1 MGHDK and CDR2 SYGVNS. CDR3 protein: CASSERPGGEGYNEQFF. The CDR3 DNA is TGTGCCAGCAGTGAACGCCCTGGGGGGGAGGGCTACAATGAGCAGTTCTTC.

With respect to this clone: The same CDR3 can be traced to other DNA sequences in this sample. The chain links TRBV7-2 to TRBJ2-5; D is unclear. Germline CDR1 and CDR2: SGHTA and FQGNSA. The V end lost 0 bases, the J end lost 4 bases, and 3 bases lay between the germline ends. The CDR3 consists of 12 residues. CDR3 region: CASSLARETQYF. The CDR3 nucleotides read TGTGCCAGCAGCTTAGCGAGAGAGACCCAGTACTTC.

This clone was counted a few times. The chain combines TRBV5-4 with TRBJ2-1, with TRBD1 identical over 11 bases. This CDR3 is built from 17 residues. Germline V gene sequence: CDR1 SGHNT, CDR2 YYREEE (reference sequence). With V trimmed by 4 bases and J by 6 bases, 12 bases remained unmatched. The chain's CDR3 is CASSAAAGDRGGNEQFF. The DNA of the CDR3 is TGTGCCAGCAGCGCTGCCGCTGGGGACAGGGGGGGCAATGAGCAGTTCTTC.

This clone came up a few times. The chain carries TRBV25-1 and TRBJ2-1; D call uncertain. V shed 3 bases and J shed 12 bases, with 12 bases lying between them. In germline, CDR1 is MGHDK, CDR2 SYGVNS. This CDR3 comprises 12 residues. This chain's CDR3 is CASSEGWRRQFF. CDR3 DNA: TGTGCCAGCAGTGAGGGCTGGCGAAGGCAGTTCTTC.

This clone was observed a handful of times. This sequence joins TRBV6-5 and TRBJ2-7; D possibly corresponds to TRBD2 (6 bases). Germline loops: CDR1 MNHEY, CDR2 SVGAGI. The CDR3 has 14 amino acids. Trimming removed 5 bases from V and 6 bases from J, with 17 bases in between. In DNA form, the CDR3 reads TGTGCCAGCAGTCGGACTACCGTCGGTGTCGAGCAGTACTTC. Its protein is CASSRTTVGVEQYF.

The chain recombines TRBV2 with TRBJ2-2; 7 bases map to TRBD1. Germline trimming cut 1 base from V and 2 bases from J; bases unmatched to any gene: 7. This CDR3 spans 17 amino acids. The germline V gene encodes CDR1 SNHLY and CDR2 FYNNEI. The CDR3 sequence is CASSEERTGANTGELFF. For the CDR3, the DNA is TGTGCCAGCAGTGAAGAAAGGACAGGCGCAAACACCGGGGAGCTGTTTTTT.

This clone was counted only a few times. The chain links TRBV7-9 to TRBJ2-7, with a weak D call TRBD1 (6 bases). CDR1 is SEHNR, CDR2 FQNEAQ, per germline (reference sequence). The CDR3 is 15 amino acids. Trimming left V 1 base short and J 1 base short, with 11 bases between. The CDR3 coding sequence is TGTGCCAGCAGCTTAGGTCCAGGGGAGTCCTACGAGCAGTACTTC. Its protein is CASSLGPGESYEQYF.

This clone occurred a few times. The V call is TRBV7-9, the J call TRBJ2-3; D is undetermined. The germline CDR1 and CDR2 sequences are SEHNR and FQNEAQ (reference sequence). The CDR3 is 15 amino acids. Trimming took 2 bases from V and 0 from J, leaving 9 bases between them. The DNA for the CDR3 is TGTGCCAGCAGCTTACAAAGTTCTAGCACAGATACGCAGTATTTT. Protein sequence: CASSLQSSSTDTQYF.

This CDR3 is CASSPYFSGRATDTQYF. The CDR3, as DNA: TGCGCCAGCAGCCCTTACTTTAGCGGGAGGGCCACAGATACGCAGTATTTT. This rearrangement joins TRBV5-1 to TRBJ2-3, with TRBD2 matching over 11 bases. Germline V gene data show CDR1 as SGHRS and CDR2 as YFSETQ. V lost 4 bases and J lost 2; bases outside the gene matches: 9. The CDR3 is 17 residues long.

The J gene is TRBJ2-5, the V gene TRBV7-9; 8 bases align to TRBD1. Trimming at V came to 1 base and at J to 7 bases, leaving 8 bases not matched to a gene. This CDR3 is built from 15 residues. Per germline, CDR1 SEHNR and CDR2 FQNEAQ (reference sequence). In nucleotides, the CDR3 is TGTGCCAGCAGCTTAGAAGCAGGGGGCGCGGTGACCCAGTACTTC. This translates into CASSLEAGGAVTQYF.

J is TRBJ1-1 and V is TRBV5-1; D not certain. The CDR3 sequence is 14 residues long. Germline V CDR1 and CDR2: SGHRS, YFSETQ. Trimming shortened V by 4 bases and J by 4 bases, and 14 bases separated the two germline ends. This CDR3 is CASSGPGMSTEAFF. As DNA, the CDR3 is TGCGCCAGCAGCGGCCCGGGTATGAGCACTGAAGCTTTCTTT.

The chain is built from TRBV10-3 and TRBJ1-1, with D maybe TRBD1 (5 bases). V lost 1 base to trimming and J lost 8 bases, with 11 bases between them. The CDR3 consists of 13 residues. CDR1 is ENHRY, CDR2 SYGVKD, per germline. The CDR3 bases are TGTGCCATCAGTGAGTACGAGCAGGGCGAAGCTTTCTTT. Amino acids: CAISEYEQGEAFF.

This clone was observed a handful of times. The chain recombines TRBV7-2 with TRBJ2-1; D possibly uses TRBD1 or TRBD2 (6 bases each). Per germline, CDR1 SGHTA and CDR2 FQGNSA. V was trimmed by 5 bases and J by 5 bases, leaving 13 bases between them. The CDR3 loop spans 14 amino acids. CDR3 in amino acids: CASSPRGTNNEQFF. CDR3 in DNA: TGTGCCAGCAGCCCCCGCGGGACAAACAATGAGCAGTTCTTC.

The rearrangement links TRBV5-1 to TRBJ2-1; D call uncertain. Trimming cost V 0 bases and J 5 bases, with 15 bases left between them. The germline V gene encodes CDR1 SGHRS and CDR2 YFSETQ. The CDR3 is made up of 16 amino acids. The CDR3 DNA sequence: TGCGCCAGCAGCTTGGCCCCGGGCCTGACGGACAATGAGCAGTTCTTC. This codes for CASSLAPGLTDNEQFF.

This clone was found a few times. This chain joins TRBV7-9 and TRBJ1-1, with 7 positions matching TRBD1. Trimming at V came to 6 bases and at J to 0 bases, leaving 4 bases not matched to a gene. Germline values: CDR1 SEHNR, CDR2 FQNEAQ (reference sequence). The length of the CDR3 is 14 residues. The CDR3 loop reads CASRDQGVNTEAFF. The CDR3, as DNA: TGTGCCAGCAGGGACCAGGGGGTGAACACTGAAGCTTTCTTT.

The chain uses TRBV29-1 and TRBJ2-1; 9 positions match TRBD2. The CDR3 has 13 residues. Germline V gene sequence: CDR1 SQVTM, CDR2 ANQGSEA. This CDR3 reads CSGGGESPNEQFF. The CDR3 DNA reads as TGCAGTGGCGGGGGGGAGTCCCCCAATGAGCAGTTCTTC.

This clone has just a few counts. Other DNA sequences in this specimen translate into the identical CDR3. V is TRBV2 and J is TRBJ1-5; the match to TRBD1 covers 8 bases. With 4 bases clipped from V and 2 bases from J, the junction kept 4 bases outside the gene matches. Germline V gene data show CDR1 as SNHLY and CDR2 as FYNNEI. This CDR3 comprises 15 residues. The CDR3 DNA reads TGTGCCAGCAGTGGAGACAGGGGAGGCAATCAGCCCCAGCATTTT. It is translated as CASSGDRGGNQPQHF.

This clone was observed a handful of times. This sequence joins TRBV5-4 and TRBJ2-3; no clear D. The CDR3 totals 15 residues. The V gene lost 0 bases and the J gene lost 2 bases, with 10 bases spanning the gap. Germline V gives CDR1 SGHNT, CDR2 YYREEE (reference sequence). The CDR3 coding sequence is TGTGCCAGCAGCTTGGCCGAACAGTACACAGATACGCAGTATTTT. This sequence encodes CASSLAEQYTDTQYF.

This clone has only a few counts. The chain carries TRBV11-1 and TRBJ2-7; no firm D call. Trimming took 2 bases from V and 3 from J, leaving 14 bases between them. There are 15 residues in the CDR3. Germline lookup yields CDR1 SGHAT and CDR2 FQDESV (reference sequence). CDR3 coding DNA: TGTGCCAGCAGCTTAATGGCCGTTGGTGGCTACGAGCAGTACTTC. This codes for CASSLMAVGGYEQYF.

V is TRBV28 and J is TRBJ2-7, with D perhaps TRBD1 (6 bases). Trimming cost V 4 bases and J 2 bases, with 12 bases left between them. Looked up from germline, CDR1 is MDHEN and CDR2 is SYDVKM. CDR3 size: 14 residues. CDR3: CASSSGQNPYEQYF. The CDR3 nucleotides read TGTGCCAGCAGTTCGGGACAAAATCCCTACGAGCAGTACTTC.

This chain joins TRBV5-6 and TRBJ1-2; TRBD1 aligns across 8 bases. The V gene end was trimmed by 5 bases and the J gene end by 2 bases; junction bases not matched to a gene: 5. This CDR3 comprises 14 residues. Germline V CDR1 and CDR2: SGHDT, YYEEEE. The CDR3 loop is CASREGTGNYGYTF. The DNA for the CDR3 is TGTGCCAGCAGGGAGGGGACAGGCAACTATGGCTACACCTTC.

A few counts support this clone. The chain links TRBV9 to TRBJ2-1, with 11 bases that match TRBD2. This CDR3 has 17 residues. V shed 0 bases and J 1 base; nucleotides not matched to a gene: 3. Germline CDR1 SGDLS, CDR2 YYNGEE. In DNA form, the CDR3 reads TGTGCCAGCAGCGTAGCTCTAGCGGGAGGTTCCTACAATGAGCAGTTCTTC. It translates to CASSVALAGGSYNEQFF.